The T cell receptor (beta chain) described here comes from a study of blood T cell repertoires in COVID-19. Study information: COVID-19 samples from acute and convalescent phases originated in the United States, Italy and Spain. T cells, B-cell-depleted T cells, or PBMCs supplied cDNA or gDNA.

CDR1 and CDR2 from the germline V gene are SGHVS and FQNEAQ. V was shortened by 6 bases and J by 8 bases, with 28 bases between the two germline ends. This CDR3 region has 17 residues. While infection was still active, Seattle patients were enrolled and then followed longitudinally. Per the original data handling: Amplified reference gene primers provided the basis for estimating nucleated cell counts. Sequencing used immunoSEQ multiplex PCR; TCRdb keeps in-frame clones, though not all of them. V and J calls and clone size are copied from that table; D and trimming were computed from the DNA. The table lists 150,000 to 180,000 clones, 70% to 90% of them singletons, with 0.63% in the top ten.

This receptor was obtained from a man aged 55-75 years with COVID-19, enrolled during active disease. The specimen sequenced was peripheral blood. The chain employs TRBV7-8 and TRBJ1-2; possibly TRBD1 for D (5 bases). The CDR3 here is CASSPYVQAGGSRGYTF. The CDR3 bases are TGTGCCAGCAGTCCATACGTACAGGCTGGTGGATCGCGCGGCTACACCTTC.